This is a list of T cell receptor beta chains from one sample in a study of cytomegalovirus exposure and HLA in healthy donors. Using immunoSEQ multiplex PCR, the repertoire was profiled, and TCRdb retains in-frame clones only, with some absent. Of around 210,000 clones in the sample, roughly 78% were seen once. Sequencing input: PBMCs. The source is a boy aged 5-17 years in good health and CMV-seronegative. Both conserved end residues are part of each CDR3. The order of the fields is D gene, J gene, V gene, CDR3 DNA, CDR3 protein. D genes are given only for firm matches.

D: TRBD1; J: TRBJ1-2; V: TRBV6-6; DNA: TGTGCCAGCAGCCGGGACAGGGGCCGCGGGGGCTACACCTTC; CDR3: CASSRDRGRGGYTF
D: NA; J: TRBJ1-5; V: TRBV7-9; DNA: TGTGCCAGCAGCTTAGAGACAGAATACAATCAGCCCCAGCATTTT; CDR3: CASSLETEYNQPQHF
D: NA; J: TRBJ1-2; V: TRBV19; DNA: TGTGCCAGTAGTATGGGGCAGAACTATGGCTACACCTTC; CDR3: CASSMGQNYGYTF
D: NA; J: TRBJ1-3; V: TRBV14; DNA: TGTGCCAGCAGCCAAGACAACCCTTTCGGTGTCGGCGGGAACACCATATATTTT; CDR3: CASSQDNPFGVGGNTIYF
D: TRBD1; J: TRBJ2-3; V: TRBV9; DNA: TGTGCCAGCAGCGTTTGGGACAGATCCGTTGATACGCAGTATTTT; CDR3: CASSVWDRSVDTQYF
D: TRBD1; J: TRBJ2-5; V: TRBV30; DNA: TGTGCCTGGAGTGGGGGACAGGGGGAGCCCCAGTACTTC; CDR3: CAWSGGQGEPQYF
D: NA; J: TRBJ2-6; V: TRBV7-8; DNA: TGTGCCAGCAGCCCCCCCAGGGCAGGGGACCTCTCTGGGGCCAACGTCCTGACTTTC; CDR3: CASSPPRAGDLSGANVLTF
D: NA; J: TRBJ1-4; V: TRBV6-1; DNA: TGTGCCAGCAGTGATAAAGCCGGGGCAACTAATGAAAAACTGTTTTTT; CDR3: CASSDKAGATNEKLFF
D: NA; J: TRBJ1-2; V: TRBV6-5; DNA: TGTGCCAGCAGTTTTGGCGCAGGGCGCTATGGCTACACCTTC; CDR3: CASSFGAGRYGYTF
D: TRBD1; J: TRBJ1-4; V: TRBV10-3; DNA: TGTGCCATCAGTGAGGGACAGGGAGAACTGTTTTTT; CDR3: CAISEGQGELFF
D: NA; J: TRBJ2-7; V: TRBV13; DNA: TGTGCCAGCAGCCGCGACAGGAACGAGCAGTACTTC; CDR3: CASSRDRNEQYF